This TCR beta chain was documented in a study of blood T cells in healthy people across ages. Germline V gene sequence: CDR1 LGHDT, CDR2 YNNKEL (reference sequence). This CDR3 spans 16 amino acids. V was shortened by 0 bases and J by 9 bases, with 18 bases between the two germline ends. A second roughly 7 to 11 cycle PCR used barcoded and J-beta primers. Each CDR3 protein gets one entry after TCRdb re-called the 5' RACE reads with MiXCR. Of around 1,000,000 distinct CDR3 sequences in the sample, almost 25% were seen once. These records were also assigned to another study, of T cells of mothers and their children.

The source is a girl aged 2-15 years in good health. Sequencing used blood. The V and J genes are TRBV3-1 and TRBJ1-5; tentative D call: TRBD1 (6 bases). Here the CDR3 DNA reads TGTGCCAGCAGCCAAGATCCGAGGGGGGGCTCACGGCCCCAGCATTTT. Its translation: CASSQDPRGGSRPQHF.